This section outlines one TCR beta chain sequence together with its context. Its antigen is as yet unknown. Germline V CDR1 and CDR2: SEHNR, FQNEAQ (reference sequence). With 2 bases removed from V and 7 bases from J, the gap between germline ends came to 12 bases. This CDR3 has 14 residues. A second roughly 6 to 11 cycle PCR used barcoded and J-beta primers. TCRdb reprocessed the 5' RACE reads with MiXCR, giving one entry per CDR3 protein. The top ten hold approximately 40% of the sample, which has around 750,000 distinct CDR3 sequences, 50% to 65% seen once. This record comes from a study of blood T cells in healthy people across ages. The study, taken as a whole, reports: Observed TCR beta diversity per million T cells went down as age went up. This fall followed a roughly linear course with age.

The chain uses TRBV7-9 and TRBJ2-1, with TRBD1 as a possible D gene (7 bases). This clonotype was obtained from an elderly man in good health. The sample comprised blood. The CDR3 sequence: CASSLRGTDNEQFF. In DNA, the CDR3 is TGTGCCAGCAGCTTACGCGGGACAGATAATGAGCAGTTCTTC.